These 32 T cell receptor beta chains share one sample of origin, sequenced in a study of CD8 T cells in ankylosing spondylitis. Study results and limitations: One TCR beta motif, made up of about 8 highly homologous variants, appeared characteristic of ankylosing spondylitis blood.

The antigens these receptors bind are not known. TCRdb redid the calling of the 5' RACE reads with MiXCR, one entry per CDR3 protein. The sample holds roughly 490,000 distinct CDR3 sequences, over 4% seen once. Input material: blood, either unsorted or a sorted T cell fraction (not recorded which). The receptors were gathered from a male donor with ankylosing spondylitis.

This clonotype was observed many times. The chain carries TRBV4-1 and TRBJ2-7, with 12 positions matching TRBD2. This CDR3 spans 16 amino acids. J lost 4 bases, V lost 3 bases, and 7 bases had no gene match. Germline CDR1 and CDR2: MGHRA and YSYEKL. The chain's CDR3 is CASSQTSGGHGYEQYF. CDR3 bases: TGCGCCAGCAGCCAGACTAGCGGGGGACATGGATACGAGCAGTACTTC.

Worth noting for this clonotype: With a much larger clone just one base away, this may be a read error. No conserved phenylalanine or tryptophan is present at the end of the CDR3, so a read error is the likely explanation. V and J are TRBV27 and TRBJ2-1; a possible D gene is TRBD1 (5 bases). V lost 5 bases to trimming and J lost 2 bases, with 16 bases between them. CDR3 length: 16 amino acids. Germline V gene sequence: CDR1 MNHEY, CDR2 SMNVEV (reference sequence). The CDR3 DNA sequence: TGTGCCAGCAGTATCTGGTCGGCAGGGCCCTACAATGAGCAGTTCCTC. Translation: CASSIWSAGPYNEQFL.

This clonotype was seen repeatedly, ten times or more. The chain recombines TRBV4-3 with TRBJ2-3; no firm D call. Trimming pared 8 bases from V and 0 bases from J, leaving 9 bases between. The germline CDR1 and CDR2 sequences are LGHNA and YSLEER. The CDR3 runs to 13 residues. The CDR3 DNA follows: TGCGCCAGCGGCACCGTCAGCACAGATACGCAGTATTTT. This codes for CASGTVSTDTQYF.

In this sample, this clonotype turned up many times. The chain has TRBV6-2 or TRBV6-3 and TRBJ2-1, with a weak D call TRBD1 (5 bases). In germline, CDR1 is MNHEY, CDR2 SVGEGT. CDR3 length equals 12 residues. The ends were cut back, 8 bases at V and 6 bases at J, with 11 bases in the middle. The CDR3 reads CASLRVFNEQFF. CDR3 DNA sequence: TGTGCCAGCCTCAGGGTATTCAATGAGCAGTTCTTC.

In this sample, this clonotype turned up a few times. This chain uses TRBV6-5 with TRBJ2-3; the D gene is possibly TRBD1 (5 bases). Germline V lookup: CDR1 MNHEY, CDR2 SVGAGI. The CDR3 is made up of 15 amino acids. Trimming took off 4 bases at V and 0 bases at J, with 11 bases between the two ends. In DNA, the CDR3 is TGTGCCAGCAGTTCAAGGGGTTTCAGCACAGATACGCAGTATTTT. Encoded protein: CASSSRGFSTDTQYF.

CDR3 in DNA: TGTGCCAGCAGTAGTCGGACAGGGGATCGGGCCTACGAGCAGTACTTC. Translated, it gives CASSSRTGDRAYEQYF. V usage is TRBV6-1 and J usage is TRBJ2-7, with 9 bases identical to TRBD1. CDR1 and CDR2 (germline): MNHNS, SASEGT. The CDR3 sequence is 16 residues long. V was clipped by 5 bases and J by 2 bases; unmatched bases: 10.

V usage is TRBV20-1 and J usage is TRBJ2-5; a weak D match, TRBD2 (7 bases). The germline CDR1 and CDR2 sequences are DFQATT and SNEGSKA (reference sequence). This CDR3 spans 14 amino acids. Trimming removed 3 bases from V and 7 bases from J, with 18 bases in between. In DNA, the CDR3 is TGCAGTGCTAGCGGGGGGCTGCTTTCAGGGACCCAGTACTTC. It codes for CSASGGLLSGTQYF.

This clonotype was found many times. The chain has TRBV28 and TRBJ2-7; no definite D call. The germline V gene has CDR1 MDHEN and CDR2 SYDVKM. The CDR3 has 12 amino acids. The germline V and J ends were trimmed by 2 bases and 4 bases, with 6 bases remaining between them. CDR3 region: CASSLNRYEQYF. The CDR3 DNA sequence: TGTGCCAGCAGTTTAAACAGATACGAGCAGTACTTC.

Ten or more counts support this clonotype. This chain connects TRBV4-3 to TRBJ2-7, with D possibly TRBD1 on 5 matching bases. This CDR3 spans 16 amino acids. Germline CDR1 and CDR2: LGHNA and YSLEER. V lost 1 base to trimming and J lost 5 bases, with 18 bases between them. CDR3 DNA: TGCGCCAGCAGCCAAGTTACAGGAGACCCCCCCCACGAGCAGTACTTC. Amino acid sequence: CASSQVTGDPPHEQYF.

This clonotype has a count of ten or more. The CDR3 protein is CASNRILRGTDTQYF. The CDR3 region has the DNA TGTGCCAGCAACCGGATCCTTAGGGGCACAGATACGCAGTATTTT. This chain uses TRBV6-2 or TRBV6-3 with TRBJ2-3; D call uncertain. Trimming removed 7 bases from V and 1 base from J, with 15 bases in between. The germline V gene has CDR1 MNHEY and CDR2 SVGEGT. This CDR3 region has 15 residues.

This clonotype was counted a few times. The chain carries TRBV7-6 and TRBJ2-1, with D possibly TRBD2 on 6 matching bases. Per germline, CDR1 SGHVS and CDR2 FNYEAQ. The CDR3 sequence is 15 residues long. Between the trimmed V and J ends, which lost 5 bases and 8 bases, there was a span of 19 bases. The CDR3 loop reads CASSQYSAGGYEQFF. In DNA form, the CDR3 reads TGTGCCAGCAGCCAGTACAGTGCCGGGGGATATGAGCAGTTCTTC.

This clonotype was picked up many times. This chain uses TRBV6-1 with TRBJ1-5; D unclear. The germline gives CDR1 MNHNS, CDR2 SASEGT. V dropped 6 bases and J dropped 4 bases, with 10 bases sitting between them. The CDR3 covers 13 residues. The CDR3 DNA reads as TGTGCCAGCAGGCCCTCAGGTAATCAGCCCCAGCATTTT. Translation gives CASRPSGNQPQHF.

At least ten counts were recorded for this clonotype. The chain employs TRBV5-1 and TRBJ2-3; D is unresolved. There are 15 residues in the CDR3. Germline lookup yields CDR1 SGHRS and CDR2 YFSETQ. Trimming left V 0 bases short and J 0 bases short, with 8 bases between. The CDR3 bases are TGCGCCAGCAGCTTGGTTACGGAAAGCACAGATACGCAGTATTTT. It yields the protein CASSLVTESTDTQYF.

This clonotype was observed a few times. The chain combines TRBV6-5 with TRBJ2-2; 7 bases map to TRBD1. The CDR3 runs to 16 residues. V lost 4 bases to trimming and J lost 6 bases; unmatched junction nucleotides: 11. Germline CDR1 and CDR2: MNHEY and SVGAGI. The CDR3 spells CASSFTGARRAGELFF. The CDR3 DNA follows: TGTGCCAGCAGTTTTACAGGGGCGCGAAGGGCCGGGGAGCTGTTTTTT.

This clonotype was counted ten times or more. This sequence joins TRBV24-1 and TRBJ2-1; unclear D gene. V lost 5 bases, J lost 5 bases, and 12 bases lay in between. The CDR3 covers 14 residues. Germline V lookup: CDR1 KGHDR, CDR2 SFDVKD. CDR3 sequence reads: CATSARPPNNEQFF. DNA of the CDR3: TGTGCCACCAGTGCTCGGCCCCCCAACAATGAGCAGTTCTTC.

There are many counts of this clonotype. The chain uses TRBV6-1 and TRBJ1-1, with unresolved D. CDR3 length equals 15 residues. The V gene's germline CDR1 is MNHNS and CDR2 SASEGT. Deletions cut 6 bases from V and 0 bases from J, with 14 bases between. Here the CDR3 reads CASRPTYLLNTEAFF. The CDR3 nucleotides read TGTGCCAGCAGGCCCACCTACTTGTTGAACACTGAAGCTTTCTTT.

Many counts were recorded for this clonotype. The chain links TRBV12-5 to TRBJ2-1, with D perhaps TRBD2 (6 bases). CDR1 and CDR2 from the germline V gene are LGHNT and FRNRAP. The CDR3 runs to 19 residues. Trimming took 2 bases from V and 2 from J, leaving 22 bases between them. The CDR3 region is CASGLPTTPTAGTYNEQFF. As DNA, the CDR3 is TGTGCTAGTGGTTTGCCCACCACACCTACGGCGGGAACCTACAATGAGCAGTTCTTC.

This clonotype has just a few counts. This chain links TRBV2 with TRBJ1-1; no clear D gene. The germline gives CDR1 SNHLY, CDR2 FYNNEI. This CDR3 region has 16 residues. V dropped 4 bases and J dropped 0 bases, with 15 bases sitting between them. This CDR3 is CASSGSPDYMNTEAFF. Here the CDR3 DNA reads TGTGCCAGCAGTGGCTCCCCAGACTACATGAACACTGAAGCTTTCTTT.

This clonotype appeared many times. The V and J genes are TRBV5-1 and TRBJ2-3; possibly TRBD1 or TRBD2 for D (5 bases each). CDR1 SGHRS and CDR2 YFSETQ come from the germline V gene. Trimming pared 5 bases from V and 0 bases from J, leaving 10 bases between. This CDR3 spans 14 amino acids. CDR3 region: CASRGTTSTDTQYF. The CDR3 nucleotides read TGCGCCAGCAGGGGGACCACCAGCACAGATACGCAGTATTTT.

This clonotype has more than one count but fewer than ten. The rearrangement joins TRBV4-3 to TRBJ2-2; D possibly matches TRBD1 or TRBD2 (7 bases each). V was shortened by 0 bases and J by 4 bases, with 15 bases between the two germline ends. This CDR3 is built from 17 residues. CDR1 is LGHNA, CDR2 YSLEER, per germline. The CDR3 DNA follows: TGCGCCAGCAGCCAAGATTTCGGCAGGGGGGGCACCGGGGAGCTGTTTTTT. It yields the protein CASSQDFGRGGTGELFF.

This clonotype showed up just a few times. V gene TRBV7-2 combines with J gene TRBJ2-3; D ambiguous. Trimming removed 5 bases from V and 4 bases from J, with 22 bases in between. This CDR3 region has 17 residues. Per germline, CDR1 SGHTA and CDR2 FQGNSA. This CDR3 is CASSALRAPLDPDTQYF. The CDR3 nucleotides read TGTGCCAGCAGCGCGCTCCGGGCCCCACTTGACCCAGATACGCAGTATTTT. The full variable domain, its missing parts supplied by reference TRBV7-2 and TRBJ2-3, is GAGVSQSPSNKVTEKGKDVELRCDPISGHTALYWYRQSLGQGLEFLIYFQGNSAPDKSGLPSDRFSAERTGGSVSTLTIQRTQQEDSAVYLCASSALRAPLDPDTQYFGPGTRLTVL.

This clonotype was detected ten times or more. The rearrangement uses TRBV7-2 and TRBJ2-3; 11 nucleotides line up with TRBD2. With 5 bases clipped from V and 3 bases from J, the junction kept 1 base outside the gene matches. From germline, CDR1 is SGHTA and CDR2 FQGNSA. The CDR3 spans 14 residues. The CDR3, as DNA: TGTGCCAGCAGCCCTAGCGGGAGGACAGATACGCAGTATTTT. This gives the protein CASSPSGRTDTQYF. Using reference TRBV7-2 and TRBJ2-3 for the parts outside the CDR3, the full variable domain is GAGVSQSPSNKVTEKGKDVELRCDPISGHTALYWYRQSLGQGLEFLIYFQGNSAPDKSGLPSDRFSAERTGGSVSTLTIQRTQQEDSAVYLCASSPSGRTDTQYFGPGTRLTVL.

Regarding this clonotype: This could be a read error, since a much larger clone is one nucleotide away. V and J are TRBV4-2 and TRBJ2-5, with D possibly matching TRBD1 (6 bases). Trimming shortened V by 1 base and J by 3 bases, and 12 bases separated the two germline ends. This CDR3 contains 15 residues. Germline CDR1 reads LGHNA; CDR2 reads YNFKEQ. DNA for the CDR3: TGTGCCAGCAGCCAAGTCTTTGGGACAAAAGAGACCCAGTACTTC. Translating it yields CASSQVFGTKETQYF.

This clonotype appeared many times. The CDR3 region has the DNA TGCAGTGCTACTAGCGGGGCCTTCACAGATACGCAGTATTTT. Its translation is CSATSGAFTDTQYF. This chain connects TRBV20-1 to TRBJ2-3; TRBD2 matches at 9 bases. V lost 4 bases to trimming and J lost 2 bases; unmatched junction nucleotides: 4. Germline V gene sequence: CDR1 DFQATT, CDR2 SNEGSKA (reference sequence). This CDR3 region has 14 residues.

This clonotype was detected many times. V gene TRBV29-1 combines with J gene TRBJ2-1; TRBD2 agrees at 8 bases. Germline V CDR1 and CDR2: SQVTM, ANQGSEA. The V segment lost 3 bases and the J segment 6 bases; nucleotides outside the gene matches: 16. There are 17 residues in the CDR3. The CDR3 bases are TGCAGCGTTGATATCGGGGGGGGCCCCCCCGGTAGCAATGAGCAGTTCTTC. Protein sequence: CSVDIGGGPPGSNEQFF.

In its sample, this clonotype was seen many times. The V call is TRBV10-3, the J call TRBJ2-5; D gene uncertain. Germline CDR1 is ENHRY and CDR2 is SYGVKD. CDR3 length: 12 amino acids. Deletions cut 8 bases from V and 5 bases from J, with 12 bases between. The CDR3 spells CAISSRRETQYF. CDR3 coding DNA: TGTGCCATCTCCTCGAGAAGGGAGACCCAGTACTTC.

In this sample, this clonotype turned up a few times. The CDR3 protein is CASSVKTGDPGYTF. CDR3 DNA sequence: TGTGCCAGCAGCGTAAAGACAGGGGATCCTGGCTACACCTTC. V is TRBV9 and J is TRBJ1-2; 8 bases map to TRBD1. V gave up 1 base and J gave up 7 bases; unmatched junction bases: 6. The CDR3 consists of 14 residues. Germline V gene lookup returns CDR1 SGDLS and CDR2 YYNGEE.

This clonotype was counted a few times. The rearrangement joins TRBV12-3 or TRBV12-4 to TRBJ1-4; a possible D gene is TRBD1 (5 bases). With 3 bases removed from V and 10 bases from J, the gap between germline ends came to 15 bases. The CDR3 spans 14 residues. The CDR3 here is CASSLGVLGGKLFF. CDR3 bases: TGTGCCAGCAGTTTGGGGGTCCTGGGGGGAAAACTGTTTTTT.

At least ten counts were recorded for this clonotype. This rearrangement joins TRBV5-1 to TRBJ2-1, with D uncertain. Trimming stripped 2 bases from V and 9 bases from J, with 18 bases between. Germline CDR1 reads SGHRS; CDR2 reads YFSETQ. The CDR3 sequence is 15 residues long. CDR3 region: CASSFRRAGYGEQFF. The CDR3 bases are TGCGCCAGCAGCTTCCGTCGGGCTGGCTACGGTGAGCAGTTCTTC.

This clonotype showed up many times. The chain carries TRBV27 and TRBJ1-1; 9 nucleotides agree with TRBD1. V gave up 7 bases and J gave up 5 bases; unmatched junction bases: 2. The CDR3 is made up of 12 amino acids. CDR1 and CDR2 from the germline V gene are MNHEY and SMNVEV (reference sequence). The CDR3 DNA follows: TGTGCCAGCAACAGGGGGCGAACTGAAGCTTTCTTT. As protein: CASNRGRTEAFF.

This clonotype occurred a few times. This chain joins TRBV7-3 and TRBJ2-1; 7 nucleotides match TRBD1. After removal of 4 bases from V and 6 bases from J, the junction contained 6 bases not matched to a gene. The CDR3 covers 14 residues. CDR1 SGHTA and CDR2 FQGTGA come from the germline V gene. The CDR3 sequence is CASSYSGQLNEQFF. The DNA of the CDR3 is TGTGCCAGCAGCTATTCGGGACAGCTCAATGAGCAGTTCTTC.

This clonotype was counted many times. V usage is TRBV18 and J usage is TRBJ2-1, with D maybe TRBD2 (5 bases). The CDR3 is 12 amino acids. The germline V gene has CDR1 KGHSH and CDR2 LQKENI. V was cut by 4 bases and J by 6 bases, with 7 bases left in between. This chain's CDR3 is CASSQDFNEQFF. CDR3 nucleotide sequence: TGTGCCAGCTCACAGGACTTCAATGAGCAGTTCTTC.